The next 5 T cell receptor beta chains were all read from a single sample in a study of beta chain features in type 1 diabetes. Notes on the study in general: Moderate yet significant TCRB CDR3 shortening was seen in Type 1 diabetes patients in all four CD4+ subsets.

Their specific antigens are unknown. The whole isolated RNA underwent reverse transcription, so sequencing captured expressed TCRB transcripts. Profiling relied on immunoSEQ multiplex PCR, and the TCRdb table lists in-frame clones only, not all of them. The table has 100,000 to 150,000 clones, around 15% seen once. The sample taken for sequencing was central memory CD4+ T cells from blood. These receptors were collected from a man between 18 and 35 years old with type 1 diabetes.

CDR3 sequence (DNA): TGTGCCTGGAGTGTGATGCTAGCGGGATCGGGCGAGCAGTACTTC. It translates to CAWSVMLAGSGEQYF. The J gene is TRBJ2-7, the V gene TRBV30, with TRBD2 matching 9 bases. This CDR3 contains 15 residues. The junction had 9 bases not matched to a gene; V was cut back by 0 bases and J by 6 bases. CDR1 is GTSNPN and CDR2 is SVGIG in the germline V gene (reference sequence).

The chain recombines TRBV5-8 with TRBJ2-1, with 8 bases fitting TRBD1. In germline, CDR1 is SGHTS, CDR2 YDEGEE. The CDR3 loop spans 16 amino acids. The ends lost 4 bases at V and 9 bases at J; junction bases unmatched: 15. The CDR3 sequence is CASSRLDRVRGGEQFF. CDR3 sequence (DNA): TGTGCCAGCAGCCGTTTGGACAGGGTTCGGGGAGGTGAGCAGTTCTTC.

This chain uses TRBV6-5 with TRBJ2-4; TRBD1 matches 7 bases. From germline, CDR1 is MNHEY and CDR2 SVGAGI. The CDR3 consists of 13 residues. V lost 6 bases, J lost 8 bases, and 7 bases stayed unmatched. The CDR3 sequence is CASSYDREDIQYF. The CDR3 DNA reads TGTGCCAGCAGCTATGACAGGGAAGACATTCAGTACTTC.

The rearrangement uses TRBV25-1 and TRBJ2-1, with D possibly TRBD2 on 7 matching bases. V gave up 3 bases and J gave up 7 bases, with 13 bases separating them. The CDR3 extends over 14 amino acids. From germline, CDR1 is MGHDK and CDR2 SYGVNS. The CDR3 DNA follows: TGTGCCAGCAGTGATGGGGGGGCTATGAATGAGCAGTTCTTC. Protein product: CASSDGGAMNEQFF.

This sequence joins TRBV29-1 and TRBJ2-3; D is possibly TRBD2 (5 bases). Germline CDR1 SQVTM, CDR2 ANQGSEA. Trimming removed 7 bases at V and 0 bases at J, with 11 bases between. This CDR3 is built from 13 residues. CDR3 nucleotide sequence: TGCAGCGCGCGACTACCTAGCACAGATACGCAGTATTTT. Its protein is CSARLPSTDTQYF.